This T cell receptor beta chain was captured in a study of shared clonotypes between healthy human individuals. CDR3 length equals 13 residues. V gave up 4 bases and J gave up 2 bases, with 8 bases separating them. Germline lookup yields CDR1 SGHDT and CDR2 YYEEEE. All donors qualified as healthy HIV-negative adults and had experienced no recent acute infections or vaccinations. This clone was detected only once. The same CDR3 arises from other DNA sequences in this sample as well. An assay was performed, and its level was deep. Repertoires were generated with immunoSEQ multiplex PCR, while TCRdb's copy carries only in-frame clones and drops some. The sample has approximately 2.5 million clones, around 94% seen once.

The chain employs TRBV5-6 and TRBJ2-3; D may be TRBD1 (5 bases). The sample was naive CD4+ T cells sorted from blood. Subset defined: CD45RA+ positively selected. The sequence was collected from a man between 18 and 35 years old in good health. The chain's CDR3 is CASSRQSTDTQYF. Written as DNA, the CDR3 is TGTGCCAGCAGCCGACAGTCCACAGATACGCAGTATTTT.